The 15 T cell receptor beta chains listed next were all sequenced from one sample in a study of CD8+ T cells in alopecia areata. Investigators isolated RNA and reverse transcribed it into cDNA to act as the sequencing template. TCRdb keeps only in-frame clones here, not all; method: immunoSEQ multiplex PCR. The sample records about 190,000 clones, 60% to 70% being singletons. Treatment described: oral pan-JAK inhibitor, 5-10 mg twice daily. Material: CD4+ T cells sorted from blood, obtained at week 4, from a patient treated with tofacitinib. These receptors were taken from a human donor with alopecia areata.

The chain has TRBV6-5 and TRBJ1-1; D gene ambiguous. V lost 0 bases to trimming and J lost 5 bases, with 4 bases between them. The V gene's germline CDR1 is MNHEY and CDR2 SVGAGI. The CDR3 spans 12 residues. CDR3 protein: CASSYSRTEAFF. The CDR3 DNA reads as TGTGCCAGCAGTTACTCGAGGACTGAAGCTTTCTTT.

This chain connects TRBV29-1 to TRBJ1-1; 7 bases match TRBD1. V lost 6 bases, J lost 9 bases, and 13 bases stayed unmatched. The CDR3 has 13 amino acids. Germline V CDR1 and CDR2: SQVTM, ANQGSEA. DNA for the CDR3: TGCAGCGTGTCGGGACAGCCGAAGAAGAAAGCTTTCTTT. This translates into CSVSGQPKKKAFF.

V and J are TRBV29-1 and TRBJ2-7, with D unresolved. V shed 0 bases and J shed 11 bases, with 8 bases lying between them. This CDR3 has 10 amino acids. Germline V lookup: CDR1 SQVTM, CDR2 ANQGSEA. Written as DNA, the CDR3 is TGCAGCGTTGAAGACGGATCAAAGTACTTC. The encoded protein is CSVEDGSKYF.

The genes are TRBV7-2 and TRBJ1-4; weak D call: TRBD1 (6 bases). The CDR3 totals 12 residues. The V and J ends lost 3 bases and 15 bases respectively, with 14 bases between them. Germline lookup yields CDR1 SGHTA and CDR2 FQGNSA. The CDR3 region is CASSFPGHSLFF. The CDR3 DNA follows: TGTGCCAGCAGCTTTCCGGGACATTCTTTGTTTTTT.

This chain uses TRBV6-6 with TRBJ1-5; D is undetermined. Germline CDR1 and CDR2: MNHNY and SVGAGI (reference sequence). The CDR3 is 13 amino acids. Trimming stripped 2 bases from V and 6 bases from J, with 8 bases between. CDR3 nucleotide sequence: TGTGCCAGCAGTTACCGGGATGGTCAGCCCCAGCATTTT. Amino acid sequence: CASSYRDGQPQHF.

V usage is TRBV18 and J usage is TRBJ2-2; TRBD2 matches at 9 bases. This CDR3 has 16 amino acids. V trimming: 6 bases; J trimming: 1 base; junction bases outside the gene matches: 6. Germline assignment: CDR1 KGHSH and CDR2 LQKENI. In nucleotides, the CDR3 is TGTGCCAGCTCCCCCGGGACTAGCAAGAACACCGGGGAGCTGTTTTTT. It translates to CASSPGTSKNTGELFF.

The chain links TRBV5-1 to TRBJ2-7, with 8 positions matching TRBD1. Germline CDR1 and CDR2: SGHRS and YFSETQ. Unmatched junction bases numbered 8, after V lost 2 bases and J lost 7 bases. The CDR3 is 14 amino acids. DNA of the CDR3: TGCGCCAGCAGCTTACCGACAGGGGCCCAGGAGCAGTACTTC. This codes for CASSLPTGAQEQYF.

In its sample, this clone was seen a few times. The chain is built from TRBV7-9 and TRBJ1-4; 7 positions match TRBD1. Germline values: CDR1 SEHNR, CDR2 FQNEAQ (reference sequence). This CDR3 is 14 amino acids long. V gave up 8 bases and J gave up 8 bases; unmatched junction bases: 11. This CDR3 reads CASGGGAFGEKLFF. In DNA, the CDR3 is TGTGCCAGCGGAGGGGGCGCTTTTGGGGAAAAACTGTTTTTT.

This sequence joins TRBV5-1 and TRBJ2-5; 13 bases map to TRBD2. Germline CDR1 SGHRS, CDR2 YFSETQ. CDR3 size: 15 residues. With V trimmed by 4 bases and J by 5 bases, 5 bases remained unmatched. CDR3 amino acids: CASSQLAGGPETQYF. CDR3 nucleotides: TGCGCCAGCAGCCAACTAGCGGGAGGGCCGGAGACCCAGTACTTC. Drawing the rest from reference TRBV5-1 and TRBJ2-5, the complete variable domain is KAGVTQTPRYLIKTRGQQVTLSCSPISGHRSVSWYQQTPGQGLQFLFEYFSETQRNKGNFPGRFSGRQFSNSRSEMNVSTLELGDSALYLCASSQLAGGPETQYFGPGTRLLVL.

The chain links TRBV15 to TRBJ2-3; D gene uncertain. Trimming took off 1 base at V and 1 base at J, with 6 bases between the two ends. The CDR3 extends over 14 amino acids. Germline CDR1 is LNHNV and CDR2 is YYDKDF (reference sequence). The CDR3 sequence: CATSRVAGTDTQYF. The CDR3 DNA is TGTGCCACCAGCAGAGTCGCTGGCACAGATACGCAGTATTTT. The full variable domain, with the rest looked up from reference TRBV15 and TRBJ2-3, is DAMVIQNPRYQVTQFGKPVTLSCSQTLNHNVMYWYQQKSSQAPKLLFHYYDKDFNNEADTPDNFQSRRPNTSFCFLDIRSPGLGDTAMYLCATSRVAGTDTQYFGPGTRLTVL.

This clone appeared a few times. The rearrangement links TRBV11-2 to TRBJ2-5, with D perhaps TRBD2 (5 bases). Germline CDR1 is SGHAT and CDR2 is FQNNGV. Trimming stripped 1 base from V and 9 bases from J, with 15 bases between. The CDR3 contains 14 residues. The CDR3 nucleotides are TGTGCCAGCAGCTTAGCTTCTTTGTCGGAGGCCCAGTACTTC. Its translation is CASSLASLSEAQYF.

Here the CDR3 DNA reads TGTGCCTGGAGTGCGCGAAACAATCAGCCCCAGCATTTT. Translated, it gives CAWSARNNQPQHF. The J gene is TRBJ1-5, the V gene TRBV30; no clear D gene. V lost 1 base, J lost 3 bases, and 7 bases lay in between. CDR3 length: 13 residues. Germline CDR1 and CDR2: GTSNPN and SVGIG (reference sequence).

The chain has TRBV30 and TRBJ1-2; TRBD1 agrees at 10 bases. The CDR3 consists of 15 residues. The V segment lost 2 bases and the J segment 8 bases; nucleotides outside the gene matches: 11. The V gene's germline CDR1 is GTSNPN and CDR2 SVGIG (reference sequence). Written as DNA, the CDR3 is TGTGCCTGGAGTCACTTCCCCGACAGGGGGCTCGGCTACACCTTC. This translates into CAWSHFPDRGLGYTF. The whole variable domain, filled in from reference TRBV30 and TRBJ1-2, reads SQTIHQWPATLVQPVGSPLSLECTVEGTSNPNLYWYRQAAGRGLQLLFYSVGIGQISSEVPQNLSASRPQDRQFILSSKKLLLSDSGFYLCAWSHFPDRGLGYTFGSGTRLTVV.

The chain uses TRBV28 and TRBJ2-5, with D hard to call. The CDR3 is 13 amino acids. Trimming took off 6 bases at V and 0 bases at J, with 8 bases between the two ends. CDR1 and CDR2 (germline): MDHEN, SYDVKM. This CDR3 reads CASSPGHQETQYF. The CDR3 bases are TGTGCCAGCAGCCCTGGGCACCAAGAGACCCAGTACTTC. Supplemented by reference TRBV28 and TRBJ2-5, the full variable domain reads DVKVTQSSRYLVKRTGEKVFLECVQDMDHENMFWYRQDPGLGLRLIYFSYDVKMKEKGDIPEGYSVSREKKERFSLILESASTNQTSMYLCASSPGHQETQYFGPGTRLLVL.

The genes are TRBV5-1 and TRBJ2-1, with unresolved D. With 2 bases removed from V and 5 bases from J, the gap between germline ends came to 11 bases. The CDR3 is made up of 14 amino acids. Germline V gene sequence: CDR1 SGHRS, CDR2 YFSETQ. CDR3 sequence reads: CASSLFGNNNEQFF. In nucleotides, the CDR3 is TGCGCCAGCAGCTTATTCGGAAACAACAATGAGCAGTTCTTC.